This entry lists 25 T cell receptor beta chains sequenced from one sample in a study of post-analysis software for immune sequencing data. Unique-molecular-identifier-tagged TCR beta cDNA libraries were used. MiXCR, run by TCRdb on the PCR reads, gives a single entry per CDR3 protein. The repertoire holds hundreds of thousands of distinct CDR3 sequences, with more than 50% as singletons. Findings and limits, study-wide: Controls showed lower frequencies than patients for five TRBV segments, and TRBV5-6, TRBV5-1 and TRBV20-1 were among these.

No antigen is known for these receptors. What was sequenced was blood. The receptor set was obtained from a girl aged 2 to 9 with multiple sclerosis.

The gene calls are TRBV29-1 and TRBJ1-1, with D perhaps TRBD1 (6 bases). Germline loops: CDR1 SQVTM, CDR2 ANQGSEA. With 4 bases removed from V and 5 bases from J, the gap between germline ends came to 17 bases. The CDR3 consists of 14 residues. DNA for the CDR3: TGCAGCGTTGTATCGGGCGAAGGGGGAACTGAAGCTTTCTTT. Protein sequence: CSVVSGEGGTEAFF.

This clonotype appeared a few times. V is TRBV6-5 and J is TRBJ1-4; D is ambiguous. Germline V lookup: CDR1 MNHEY, CDR2 SVGAGI. The CDR3 spans 15 residues. V lost 0 bases, J lost 7 bases, and 12 bases lay in between. CDR3 in DNA: TGTGCCAGCAGTTACTCGGCAGGTGGGATTGAAAAACTGTTTTTT. It encodes CASSYSAGGIEKLFF.

The J gene is TRBJ2-7, the V gene TRBV6-5; D may be TRBD1 (5 bases). CDR3 length: 14 amino acids. The V end lost 5 bases, the J end lost 5 bases, and 16 bases lay between the germline ends. From germline, CDR1 is MNHEY and CDR2 SVGAGI. The CDR3 bases are TGTGCCAGCAGTCCGCGAACCCCAGGGAACGAGCAGTACTTC. It translates to CASSPRTPGNEQYF.

This clonotype was seen only once. V usage is TRBV11-2 and J usage is TRBJ2-1; 9 bases are a match to TRBD1. Per the germline V gene, CDR1 is SGHAT and CDR2 is FQNNGV. The length of the CDR3 is 14 residues. The V gene end was trimmed by 5 bases and the J gene end by 6 bases; junction bases not matched to a gene: 5. Here the CDR3 reads CASSTQTGGNEQFF. CDR3 nucleotide sequence: TGTGCCAGCAGCACTCAGACAGGGGGCAATGAGCAGTTCTTC.

The J gene is TRBJ2-4, the V gene TRBV5-1, with TRBD2 matching over 11 bases. The better agreement between TRBJ2-7 and the DNA end casts doubt on the J call. This CDR3 has 14 amino acids. The germline V gene encodes CDR1 SGHRS and CDR2 YFSETQ. Here the CDR3 reads CASSLTSGMYEQYF. DNA for the CDR3: TGCGCCAGCAGCCTGACTAGCGGGATGTACGAGCAGTACTTC.

This clonotype was detected only a few times. V is TRBV6-2 or TRBV6-3 and J is TRBJ2-3; tentative D call: TRBD1 (6 bases). From germline, CDR1 is MNHEY and CDR2 SVGEGT. Between the trimmed V and J ends, which lost 6 bases and 2 bases, there was a span of 12 bases. The CDR3 length is 14 residues. CDR3 nucleotide sequence: TGTGCCAGCAGCCGACAGGCGGTCACAGATACGCAGTATTTT. It is translated as CASSRQAVTDTQYF.

This chain joins TRBV20-1 and TRBJ2-1; tentative D call: TRBD2 (5 bases). CDR3 length: 14 residues. CDR1 DFQATT and CDR2 SNEGSKA come from the germline V gene (reference sequence). V dropped 0 bases and J dropped 2 bases, with 8 bases sitting between them. In DNA form, the CDR3 reads TGCAGTGCTAGAGAGACGGAGGCCTACAATGAGCAGTTCTTC. Its translation is CSARETEAYNEQFF.

The chain employs TRBV7-9 and TRBJ2-3; 8 bases align to TRBD1. Germline V gives CDR1 SEHNR, CDR2 FQNEAQ (reference sequence). The ends lost 5 bases at V and 3 bases at J; junction bases unmatched: 7. CDR3 length: 15 amino acids. The CDR3 protein is CASSILQGATDTQYF. The CDR3 DNA reads TGTGCCAGCAGCATACTCCAGGGGGCAACAGATACGCAGTATTTT.

V is TRBV4-3 and J is TRBJ2-1; D not certain. This CDR3 region has 15 residues. Trimming cost V 0 bases and J 0 bases, with 6 bases left between them. In germline, CDR1 is LGHNA, CDR2 YSLEER. The CDR3 region is CASSQDRFSYNEQFF. As DNA, the CDR3 is TGCGCCAGCAGCCAAGACAGGTTCTCCTACAATGAGCAGTTCTTC.

The J gene is TRBJ2-1, the V gene TRBV5-1; D is unclear. Trimming cost V 2 bases and J 2 bases, with 8 bases left between them. The germline V gene has CDR1 SGHRS and CDR2 YFSETQ. The CDR3 runs 14 residues. The CDR3, as DNA: TGCGCCAGCAGCTTTAGCCAGGCCTACAATGAGCAGTTCTTC. Encoded protein: CASSFSQAYNEQFF.

CDR3 DNA sequence: TGTGCCAGCAGTTTAAGTAGCGGGGGGGCAAATGAGCAGTTCTTC. It encodes CASSLSSGGANEQFF. The chain uses TRBV12-3 or TRBV12-4 and TRBJ2-1; the match to TRBD2 covers 11 bases. With 2 bases clipped from V and 7 bases from J, the junction kept 4 bases outside the gene matches. This CDR3 is 15 amino acids long.

CDR3 loop: CASSEYTAADTQYF. Written as DNA, the CDR3 is TGTGCCAGCAGTGAATATACAGCTGCAGATACGCAGTATTTT. The gene calls are TRBV25-1 and TRBJ2-3, with D unclear. Germline V gene sequence: CDR1 MGHDK, CDR2 SYGVNS. The CDR3 length is 14 residues. Trimming stripped 0 bases from V and 4 bases from J, with 8 bases between.

The chain is built from TRBV6-2 or TRBV6-3 and TRBJ2-1, with D possibly matching TRBD2 (6 bases). The CDR3 is 16 amino acids. The V end lost 5 bases, the J end lost 10 bases, and 24 bases lay between the germline ends. Germline lookup yields CDR1 MNHEY and CDR2 SVGEGT. Written as DNA, the CDR3 is TGTGCCAGCAGTACTCCACGGGGGAAAGAGACACGGGAGCAGTTCTTC. This codes for CASSTPRGKETREQFF.

This clonotype turned up a few times. In DNA form, the CDR3 reads TGCAGTGCCGATCCGACAGGGTCTTGGACAGATACGCAGTATTTT. Protein: CSADPTGSWTDTQYF. This chain joins TRBV20-1 and TRBJ2-3, with 7 bases lining up with TRBD1. Trimming took 6 bases from V and 3 from J; bases not matched to a gene: 12. Germline values: CDR1 DFQATT, CDR2 SNEGSKA (reference sequence). The CDR3 has 15 amino acids.

The CDR3 sequence: CSAPGTSGLISEQYF. The CDR3 DNA reads TGCAGTGCTCCCGGGACTAGCGGGTTGATAAGCGAGCAGTACTTC. The rearrangement uses TRBV20-1 and TRBJ2-7; 12 bases are shared with TRBD2. The V segment lost 5 bases and the J segment 6 bases; nucleotides outside the gene matches: 11. This CDR3 contains 15 residues. From germline, CDR1 is DFQATT and CDR2 SNEGSKA (reference sequence).

In its sample, this clonotype was seen a few times. The rearrangement links TRBV10-3 to TRBJ2-1; D uncertain. Germline CDR1 reads ENHRY; CDR2 reads SYGVKD. This CDR3 spans 16 amino acids. V was clipped by 0 bases and J by 4 bases, with 13 bases between them. Written as DNA, the CDR3 is TGTGCCATCAGTGAGTCCGGCTCCCGATTATACAATGAGCAGTTCTTC. Translating it yields CAISESGSRLYNEQFF.

This rearrangement joins TRBV14 to TRBJ1-2; 11 bases fit TRBD1. The ends lost 4 bases at V and 8 bases at J; junction bases unmatched: 9. CDR3 length: 15 amino acids. Germline V lookup: CDR1 SGHDN, CDR2 FVKESK. CDR3 in amino acids: CASSRAGTGGTGYTF. CDR3 sequence (DNA): TGTGCCAGCAGCCGAGCAGGGACAGGGGGGACCGGCTACACCTTC. The whole variable domain, filled in from reference TRBV14 and TRBJ1-2, reads EAGVTQFPSHSVIEKGQTVTLRCDPISGHDNLYWYRRVMGKEIKFLLHFVKESKQDESGMPNNRFLAERTGGTYSTLKVQPAELEDSGVYFCASSRAGTGGTGYTFGSGTRLTVV.

V is TRBV29-1 and J is TRBJ2-2; 7 bases are shared with TRBD1. CDR1 and CDR2 from the germline V gene are SQVTM and ANQGSEA. With V trimmed by 0 bases and J by 6 bases, 4 bases remained unmatched. This CDR3 is built from 14 residues. CDR3 loop: CSVEEQGFAGELFF. CDR3 sequence (DNA): TGCAGCGTTGAAGAACAGGGGTTTGCCGGGGAGCTGTTTTTT.

This clonotype was counted a few times. This chain links TRBV5-1 with TRBJ1-2; TRBD1 matches at 8 bases. Germline CDR1 is SGHRS and CDR2 is YFSETQ. V lost 0 bases to trimming and J lost 9 bases; unmatched junction nucleotides: 7. The CDR3 totals 14 residues. The CDR3 reads CASSLAPDRERYTF. CDR3 nucleotide sequence: TGCGCCAGCAGCTTGGCCCCGGACAGGGAGCGCTACACCTTC.

This chain connects TRBV5-1 to TRBJ1-2; D gene uncertain. Germline CDR1 and CDR2: SGHRS and YFSETQ. Deletions cut 6 bases from V and 5 bases from J, with 11 bases between. The CDR3 totals 12 residues. CDR3 nucleotides: TGCGCCAGCAACTTAAACCAGTATGGCTACACCTTC. Translating gives CASNLNQYGYTF.

There are a few counts of this clonotype. V gene TRBV20-1 combines with J gene TRBJ2-7; D remains unclear. CDR3 size: 14 residues. Germline CDR1 and CDR2: DFQATT and SNEGSKA (reference sequence). V shed 6 bases and J shed 0 bases, with 15 bases lying between them. The CDR3, as DNA: TGCAGTGCCCTTAGCCCACAGAGCTCCTACGAGCAGTACTTC. Translating gives CSALSPQSSYEQYF.

The sample holds one count of this clonotype. The gene calls are TRBV20-1 and TRBJ2-1, with D perhaps matching TRBD2 (5 bases). The V gene lost 3 bases and the J gene lost 6 bases, with 12 bases spanning the gap. The CDR3 length is 13 residues. CDR1 is DFQATT, CDR2 SNEGSKA, per germline (reference sequence). CDR3 DNA: TGCAGTGCTAGTCTCGGACTCCCCAATGAGCAGTTCTTC. Its translation: CSASLGLPNEQFF.

This clonotype was counted only a few times. The CDR3 sequence: CSASFTGGAETQYF. CDR3 DNA sequence: TGCAGTGCGAGCTTCACGGGAGGGGCGGAGACCCAGTACTTC. This rearrangement joins TRBV20-1 to TRBJ2-5, with 8 bases identical to TRBD2. The germline CDR1 and CDR2 sequences are DFQATT and SNEGSKA (reference sequence). V gave up 6 bases and J gave up 5 bases; unmatched junction bases: 11. This CDR3 has 14 amino acids.

The chain employs TRBV2 and TRBJ1-2, with D tentatively TRBD1 (5 bases). Germline CDR1 and CDR2: SNHLY and FYNNEI. The CDR3 sequence is 11 residues long. The V end lost 6 bases, the J end lost 5 bases, and 7 bases lay between the germline ends. The CDR3 bases are TGTGCCAGCAGCGGACAATATGGCTACACCTTC. This gives the protein CASSGQYGYTF.

This sequence joins TRBV10-1 and TRBJ2-1, with 9 bases fitting TRBD2. V shed 4 bases, J shed 10 bases, and the junction held 14 bases outside the gene matches. The V gene's germline CDR1 is WNHNN and CDR2 SYGVQD (reference sequence). This CDR3 has 16 residues. In nucleotides, the CDR3 is TGCGCCAGCAGTGTCGGGGGATCTTGGACTAGCGACGAGCAGTTCTTC. Translation: CASSVGGSWTSDEQFF.